This TCR beta chain was recovered during a study of T cells after yellow fever vaccination. Study-wide results and limits: Though weaker, the secondary response peaked faster, on day 5 versus 15. Some clonotypes were seen in both the CD4 and the CD8 compartments. These made up a small share and likely arose from convergent recombination.

They built TCR cDNA with 5'RACE template switching, a step that put in a universal primer site and UMIs. TCRdb re-called the 5' RACE reads through MiXCR, storing one row per CDR3 protein. Of 150,000 to 200,000 distinct CDR3 sequences in the sample, 9.3% were seen once. This clonotype was seen repeatedly, ten times or more. Its antigen remains unknown. Trimming pared 0 bases from V and 7 bases from J, leaving 10 bases between. The length of the CDR3 is 13 residues. Germline CDR1 and CDR2: SGHVS and FNYEAQ. This TCR was sampled from a man between 18 and 29 years old who received the YFV17D yellow fever vaccine. Sample: CD8+ T cells sorted from PBMCs, taken 45 days after the yellow fever booster vaccination. The chain joins TRBV7-6 to TRBJ2-7; the D is unclear. CDR3 loop: CASSLAVDREQYV. The CDR3 bases are TGTGCCAGCAGCTTAGCTGTGGATAGAGAGCAGTACGTC.